The 16 T cell receptor beta chains listed next were all sequenced from one sample in a study of CD8 T cell repertoires and HIV-1 epitope variants. Their recognized antigens are unknown. TCRdb's copy holds only in-frame clones and misses some; the assay was immunoSEQ multiplex PCR. The sample lists around 4,900 clones, 65% to 70% occurring once. The material sequenced was cultured CD8+ T cells derived from PBMCs. Every receptor here comes from a male donor with HIV.

V gene TRBV7-9 combines with J gene TRBJ2-1; maybe TRBD2 (5 bases). The length of the CDR3 is 12 residues. The V gene lost 5 bases and the J gene lost 9 bases, with 11 bases spanning the gap. Germline V gene lookup returns CDR1 SEHNR and CDR2 FQNEAQ (reference sequence). CDR3 coding DNA: TGTGCCAGCAGCCCGGGATATAGTGAGCAGTTCTTC. It specifies CASSPGYSEQFF.

The chain couples TRBV25-1 to TRBJ2-1, with 7 bases identical to TRBD2. Trimming cost V 6 bases and J 8 bases; bases outside gene matches: 16. CDR3 size: 16 residues. Germline CDR1 is MGHDK and CDR2 is SYGVNS. CDR3 sequence: CASRGGDGVTRDEQFF. The CDR3 nucleotides read TGTGCCAGCAGGGGGGGGGATGGGGTGACGAGGGATGAGCAGTTCTTC.

The rearrangement uses TRBV14 and TRBJ2-6; D possibly uses TRBD1 or TRBD2 (5 bases each). Germline loops: CDR1 SGHDN, CDR2 FVKESK. The CDR3 is 15 amino acids. Trimming stripped 4 bases from V and 4 bases from J, with 11 bases between. The DNA of the CDR3 is TGTGCCAGCAGCCCTTTGGGGGAAGGGGCCAACGTCCTGACTTTC. Its protein is CASSPLGEGANVLTF. Complete variable domain (other parts from reference TRBV14 and TRBJ2-6): EAGVTQFPSHSVIEKGQTVTLRCDPISGHDNLYWYRRVMGKEIKFLLHFVKESKQDESGMPNNRFLAERTGGTYSTLKVQPAELEDSGVYFCASSPLGEGANVLTFGAGSRLTVL.

The rearrangement links TRBV5-6 to TRBJ1-1; 8 bases line up with TRBD1. Trimming cost V 1 base and J 4 bases; bases outside gene matches: 3. Germline CDR1 is SGHDT and CDR2 is YYEEEE. The CDR3 is made up of 14 amino acids. CDR3 DNA: TGTGCCAGCAGCTTGCAGGGGGCAGTCACTGAAGCTTTCTTT. Protein sequence: CASSLQGAVTEAFF.

Only a few counts were recorded for this clone. This CDR3 reads CSVVTHSDTEAFF. In DNA form, the CDR3 reads TGCAGCGTTGTCACACATTCGGACACTGAAGCTTTCTTT. This chain links TRBV29-1 with TRBJ1-1; no reliable D call. Germline V gene sequence: CDR1 SQVTM, CDR2 ANQGSEA. The CDR3 covers 13 residues. With 4 bases removed from V and 3 bases from J, the gap between germline ends came to 12 bases.

This clone was observed a handful of times. The rearrangement uses TRBV28 and TRBJ2-7, with D perhaps matching TRBD2 (5 bases). This CDR3 spans 12 amino acids. The germline V gene encodes CDR1 MDHEN and CDR2 SYDVKM. The V end lost 3 bases, the J end lost 6 bases, and 9 bases lay between the germline ends. CDR3 region: CASSLGVSEQYF. The CDR3 DNA reads TGTGCCAGCAGTTTGGGAGTTAGCGAGCAGTACTTC.

The chain uses TRBV19 and TRBJ2-1; D tentatively reads TRBD1 or TRBD2 (5 bases each). The CDR3 has 15 amino acids. The ends were cut back, 3 bases at V and 0 bases at J, with 9 bases in the middle. Germline CDR1 reads LNHDA; CDR2 reads SQIVND (reference sequence). The CDR3 nucleotides read TGTGCCAGTAGTATCGAGGGGAGCTCCTACAATGAGCAGTTCTTC. Protein: CASSIEGSSYNEQFF.

This chain links TRBV5-6 with TRBJ2-7; 9 nucleotides agree with TRBD1. Germline CDR1 SGHDT, CDR2 YYEEEE. The CDR3 length is 15 residues. V was clipped by 1 base and J by 5 bases; unmatched bases: 7. CDR3 residues: CASSLPGQGVDEQYF. The CDR3 DNA sequence: TGTGCCAGCAGCTTGCCGGGACAGGGAGTAGACGAGCAGTACTTC.

This rearrangement joins TRBV4-3 to TRBJ1-2; maybe TRBD1 (5 bases). Trimming removed 4 bases at V and 7 bases at J, with 19 bases between. The length of the CDR3 is 15 residues. Germline V CDR1 and CDR2: LGHNA, YSLEER. The CDR3 loop is CASSPGDDSPGGYTF. CDR3 bases: TGCGCCAGCAGCCCTGGGGACGACAGTCCTGGTGGCTACACCTTC.

The J gene is TRBJ1-1, the V gene TRBV2; a weak D match, TRBD1 (5 bases). The CDR3 is 12 amino acids. V lost 6 bases, J lost 1 base, and 6 bases lay in between. In germline, CDR1 is SNHLY, CDR2 FYNNEI. CDR3 in amino acids: CASSQGNTEAFF. The CDR3 coding sequence is TGTGCCAGCAGCCAGGGGAACACTGAAGCTTTCTTT. The complete variable domain, with remaining parts taken from reference TRBV2 and TRBJ1-1, reads EPEVTQTPSHQVTQMGQEVILRCVPISNHLYFYWYRQILGQKVEFLVSFYNNEISEKSEIFDDQFSVERPDGSNFTLKIRSTKLEDSAMYFCASSQGNTEAFFGQGTRLTVV.

The chain combines TRBV14 with TRBJ2-7; D gene ambiguous. Germline assignment: CDR1 SGHDN and CDR2 FVKESK. Trimming left V 3 bases short and J 7 bases short, with 10 bases between. CDR3 length: 12 residues. CDR3 in amino acids: CASSHPLGEQYF. The CDR3 nucleotides read TGTGCCAGCAGCCATCCCCTCGGGGAGCAGTACTTC.

This sequence joins TRBV27 and TRBJ2-2, with 7 bases lining up with TRBD1. Germline V gives CDR1 MNHEY, CDR2 SMNVEV (reference sequence). This CDR3 is built from 13 residues. The ends lost 3 bases at V and 8 bases at J; junction bases unmatched: 3. CDR3 nucleotides: TGTGCCAGCAGTTTCAGGGGGTGGGGGGAGCTGTTTTTT. Encoded protein: CASSFRGWGELFF.

The rearrangement uses TRBV27 and TRBJ2-1; the match to TRBD2 covers 12 bases. V lost 3 bases and J lost 9; bases outside the gene matches: 3. Germline V lookup: CDR1 MNHEY, CDR2 SMNVEV (reference sequence). There are 14 residues in the CDR3. CDR3 loop: CASSLLAGGSEQFF. CDR3 nucleotide sequence: TGTGCCAGCAGTTTGCTAGCGGGGGGGAGTGAGCAGTTCTTC.

Here the CDR3 DNA reads TGTGCCAGCAGTTTATGGCCTAGCGGAGGGCAGTTCTTC. Protein: CASSLWPSGGQFF. The V and J genes are TRBV27 and TRBJ2-1; TRBD2 matches at 7 bases. Germline V gene lookup returns CDR1 MNHEY and CDR2 SMNVEV (reference sequence). Losses at the gene ends were 1 base for V and 12 bases for J; bases not matched to a gene: 6. The CDR3 spans 13 residues.

CDR3: CASSVGTNEKLFF. CDR3 bases: TGTGCCAGCAGTGTTGGGACAAACGAAAAACTGTTTTTT. The chain is built from TRBV6-1 and TRBJ1-4; tentatively, D is TRBD1 (6 bases). Trimming removed 4 bases from V and 8 bases from J, with 11 bases in between. The germline CDR1 and CDR2 sequences are MNHNS and SASEGT. This CDR3 has 13 residues.

This sequence joins TRBV14 and TRBJ2-1, with D unresolved. The germline V gene encodes CDR1 SGHDN and CDR2 FVKESK. V gave up 1 base and J gave up 10 bases, with 23 bases separating them. CDR3 length equals 17 residues. CDR3 in amino acids: CASSQVGSSTIAGEQFF. The CDR3 DNA reads as TGTGCCAGCAGCCAAGTCGGCTCCTCTACAATCGCCGGAGAGCAGTTCTTC.